The sequence of this TCR beta chain was determined in a study of blood T cell repertoires in COVID-19. Study context: The origin of the acute and convalescent COVID-19 samples was the United States, Italy and Spain. PBMCs, B-cell-depleted T cells, or T cells were the source of the cDNA or gDNA that made up the material.

Sequencing was performed with immunoSEQ multiplex PCR; in TCRdb, only in-frame clones are kept and a portion is missing. The repertoire holds some 330,000 clones, with over 85% as singletons. A Seattle source enrolled patients during active infection and followed them longitudinally. The CDR3 is made up of 13 amino acids. Germline lookup yields CDR1 MNHEY and CDR2 SVGAGI. Trimming removed 2 bases at V and 1 base at J, with 5 bases between. The sample comprised peripheral blood. The chain employs TRBV6-5 and TRBJ1-1; D gene unclear. The receptor's source is a woman aged 25-40 years with COVID-19, enrolled during active disease. The DNA of the CDR3 is TGTGCCAGCAGTTACGTCAAGAACACTGAAGCTTTCTTT. It codes for CASSYVKNTEAFF.